This T cell receptor beta chain was identified in a study of blood T cell repertoires in COVID-19. Whole-study context: Donors in the United States, Italy and Spain gave samples during acute or convalescent COVID-19. Sources were T cells, B-cell-depleted T cells, or PBMCs; the material itself was cDNA or gDNA.

In the authors' workflow: Estimation of nucleated cell counts was performed using reference gene primer amplification. Assay: immunoSEQ multiplex PCR; the TCRdb copy retains only in-frame clones and omits some. V, J and clone size are taken as reported in that table, and D and trimming were inferred from the DNA itself. The profile shows over 150,000 clones, approximately 90% of them singletons. From germline, CDR1 is LGHDT and CDR2 YNNKEL (reference sequence). With 1 base removed from V and 2 bases from J, the gap between germline ends came to 15 bases. This CDR3 has 16 residues. The sequence derives from a man between 45 and 60 years old who had recovered from COVID-19. The sample taken for sequencing was peripheral blood. The chain has TRBV3-1 (or the pseudogene TRBV3-2) and TRBJ2-7; D might be TRBD1 (6 bases). CDR3: CASSQARGRGTYEQYF. CDR3 in DNA: TGTGCCAGCAGCCAAGCTCGAGGCAGGGGTACCTACGAGCAGTACTTC.